This T cell receptor (beta chain) was captured in a study of cytomegalovirus exposure and HLA in healthy donors. Study-level findings and limits: One variant, a missense change in DCLRE1C, was linked in a later analysis to TCR beta V- and J-gene trimming. There were several of the most significant clusters that appeared linked to common viral pathogens in a later analysis.

This clone was seen only once. Its antigen is not known. PCR employed 60 Vbeta and 13 Jbeta primers. Profiled with immunoSEQ multiplex PCR; TCRdb holds only in-frame clones, not every one. The sample lists around 110,000 clones; around 62% were seen once. Germline V gives CDR1 SNHLY, CDR2 FYNNEI. Trimming pared 10 bases from V and 4 bases from J, leaving 17 bases between. The CDR3 is made up of 14 amino acids. The receptor's source is a woman between 40 and 55 years old in good health and CMV-seropositive. Sequences were obtained from PBMCs. The chain recombines TRBV2 with TRBJ2-1; no definite D call. The CDR3 sequence: CATTFGSGYNEQFF. CDR3 sequence (DNA): TGTGCCACCACTTTCGGGTCTGGGTACAATGAGCAGTTCTTC.